Shown below are 13 T cell receptor beta chains from a single sample sequenced in a study of T cells after yellow fever vaccination (dated 2019 in TCRdb). Receptors were amplified or captured by 5' RACE. Sequenced using an Illumina HiSeq 2500. The public reads were reanalyzed by TCRdb: fastp trimming at Q25, MiXCR alignment, in-frame beta chains only. Every CDR3 protein is listed once, alongside the most common genes and DNA of its rows. This sample gives tens of thousands of distinct CDR3 sequences in total; around 5.5% of them show up just once. The biggest ten clones account for about 20% of the sample. The sample's treatment or condition label is to be understood as: live attenuated yellow fever vaccine strain. The material was PBMCs, either bulk or a sorted T-cell subset (CD4+, CD8+, memory, or dextramer-sorted; not recorded which), obtained roughly seven weeks after the first yellow fever vaccination. The source of these receptors is a man younger than 35 who received the YFV17D yellow fever vaccine.

This clonotype has just a few counts. This chain joins TRBV12-3 or TRBV12-4 and TRBJ1-4, with 8 nucleotides matching TRBD1. CDR3 length: 18 amino acids. V dropped 0 bases and J dropped 3; count of bases not matched to a gene: 9. Written as DNA, the CDR3 is TGTGCCAGCAGTTTAGCGAGCAAGGGGACAGGCTCTAATGAAAAACTGTTTTTT. The encoded protein is CASSLASKGTGSNEKLFF.

There are many counts of this clonotype. The chain is built from TRBV5-1 and TRBJ2-2; D not certain. Trimming pared 2 bases from V and 8 bases from J, leaving 7 bases between. In germline, CDR1 is SGHRS, CDR2 YFSETQ. The CDR3 loop spans 12 amino acids. This CDR3 reads CASSLPQGELFF. CDR3 nucleotides: TGCGCCAGCAGCTTACCCCAGGGGGAGCTGTTTTTT.

This clonotype showed up many times. The gene calls are TRBV7-6 and TRBJ1-5; D is ambiguous. The germline CDR1 and CDR2 sequences are SGHVS and FNYEAQ. The CDR3 length is 16 residues. V lost 1 base, J lost 0 bases, and 10 bases lay in between. CDR3 nucleotides: TGTGCCAGCAGCTTAGGGTCGGGTTATAGCAATCAGCCCCAGCATTTT. As protein: CASSLGSGYSNQPQHF.

This clonotype was picked up many times. The rearrangement uses TRBV12-3 or TRBV12-4 and TRBJ1-2; D not resolved. The CDR3 has 13 amino acids. Trimming took 3 bases from V and 0 from J, leaving 5 bases between them. DNA of the CDR3: TGTGCCAGCAGTTTTACCTCTAACTATGGCTACACCTTC. Translating gives CASSFTSNYGYTF.

This clonotype appeared a few times. The chain has TRBV4-3 and TRBJ2-3; D might be TRBD1 (6 bases). The V gene lost 0 bases and the J gene lost 10 bases, with 17 bases spanning the gap. The germline V gene has CDR1 LGHNA and CDR2 YSLEER. This CDR3 has 15 residues. The DNA of the CDR3 is TGCGCCAGCAGCCAAGATTCCGCCCCACAGGGAGCGCAGTATTTT. The encoded protein is CASSQDSAPQGAQYF.

This clonotype was seen many times. The chain uses TRBV6-1 and TRBJ1-2; no clear D gene. Trimming stripped 8 bases from V and 5 bases from J, with 21 bases between. The CDR3 extends over 15 amino acids. Germline lookup yields CDR1 MNHNS and CDR2 SASEGT. CDR3 amino acids: CASLPRGFPGYGYTF. CDR3 in DNA: TGTGCCAGCCTTCCCCGCGGGTTCCCGGGATATGGCTACACCTTC.

The table lists this clonotype with many counts. The rearrangement links TRBV27 to TRBJ2-1; D may match TRBD1 or TRBD2 (7 bases each). Germline values: CDR1 MNHEY, CDR2 SMNVEV (reference sequence). Trimming took off 6 bases at V and 12 bases at J, with 18 bases between the two ends. The CDR3 is 13 residues long. The chain's CDR3 is CASSMTGRVRQFF. In DNA form, the CDR3 reads TGTGCCAGCAGCATGACAGGGAGGGTGAGGCAGTTCTTC.

This clonotype was detected many times. The chain employs TRBV7-2 and TRBJ1-5; possibly TRBD1 for D (5 bases). CDR3 length: 15 amino acids. Germline CDR1 reads SGHTA; CDR2 reads FQGNSA. The V end lost 3 bases, the J end lost 6 bases, and 15 bases lay between the germline ends. The CDR3 protein is CASSFGGTRGQPQHF. The CDR3 region has the DNA TGTGCCAGCAGCTTTGGGGGTACGAGGGGTCAGCCCCAGCATTTT.

This clonotype was seen ten or more times. The chain employs TRBV12-3 or TRBV12-4 and TRBJ1-5, with D possibly being TRBD1 (6 bases). This CDR3 is 14 amino acids long. Trimming took 5 bases from V and 5 from J, leaving 13 bases between them. CDR3 loop: CASSPQGTDQPQHF. In nucleotides, the CDR3 is TGTGCCAGCAGTCCCCAGGGGACGGATCAGCCCCAGCATTTT.

The table lists this clonotype with many counts. The rearrangement uses TRBV6-1 and TRBJ1-5; the D is unclear. This CDR3 is 13 amino acids long. The germline CDR1 and CDR2 sequences are MNHNS and SASEGT. With 3 bases removed from V and 3 bases from J, the gap between germline ends came to 6 bases. The CDR3 sequence: CASSEFPNQPQHF. CDR3 bases: TGTGCCAGCAGTGAGTTCCCCAATCAGCCCCAGCATTTT.

This chain links TRBV7-6 with TRBJ1-2; 8 positions match TRBD1. Germline V CDR1 and CDR2: SGHVS, FNYEAQ. The CDR3 length is 14 residues. V shed 1 base and J 4 bases; nucleotides not matched to a gene: 2. In DNA, the CDR3 is TGTGCCAGCAGCTTAGGACAGGGGTCCTATGGCTACACCTTC. Translating it yields CASSLGQGSYGYTF.

In this sample, this clonotype turned up many times. V usage is TRBV2 and J usage is TRBJ2-7; D remains unclear. Trimming pared 2 bases from V and 4 bases from J, leaving 15 bases between. CDR1 is SNHLY and CDR2 is FYNNEI in the germline V gene. This CDR3 contains 15 residues. The CDR3 is CASSEIGTPFYEQYF. In nucleotides, the CDR3 is TGTGCCAGCAGTGAAATCGGCACTCCGTTTTACGAGCAGTACTTC.

This clonotype was seen many times. This chain uses TRBV25-1 with TRBJ2-7; the D gene could be TRBD1 or TRBD2 (5 bases each). V was clipped by 3 bases and J by 4 bases, with 13 bases between them. The CDR3 length is 14 residues. CDR1 MGHDK and CDR2 SYGVNS come from the germline V gene. The CDR3 DNA reads TGTGCCAGCAGTGAGGCGGGCAGGGAGTACGAGCAGTACGTC. Protein: CASSEAGREYEQYV.